Following are 20 T cell receptor beta chains from one sample sequenced in a study of T cells in localized non-small cell lung cancer. This table comes from immunoSEQ multiplex PCR, and its TCRdb copy is limited to in-frame clones, with some not included. The sample lists 25,000 to 30,000 clones; around 92% were seen once. This sample comprised peripheral blood mononuclear cells, obtained before any cancer treatment. These receptors came from a woman between 40 and 69 years old with stage III lung adenocarcinoma.

The chain's CDR3 is CASSLGQGGTEQFF. For the CDR3, the DNA is TGTGCCAGCAGCTTAGGACAGGGAGGGACTGAGCAGTTCTTC. J is TRBJ2-1 and V is TRBV7-8, with D perhaps TRBD1 or TRBD2 (7 bases each). Germline V lookup: CDR1 SGHVS, CDR2 FQNEAQ. This CDR3 is 14 amino acids long. Trimming stripped 1 base from V and 9 bases from J, with 13 bases between.

The V and J genes are TRBV6-6 and TRBJ1-3; 10 nucleotides match TRBD1. The ends lost 1 base at V and 4 bases at J; junction bases unmatched: 4. The germline gives CDR1 MNHNY, CDR2 SVGAGI (reference sequence). CDR3 size: 16 residues. The CDR3 coding sequence is TGTGCCAGCAGTTACTTTGGGACAGGGGTAGGAAACACCATATATTTT. Residues: CASSYFGTGVGNTIYF.

The chain joins TRBV6-1 to TRBJ2-3; D is perhaps TRBD1 (5 bases). V dropped 6 bases and J dropped 8 bases, with 15 bases sitting between them. This CDR3 region has 13 residues. CDR1 and CDR2 (germline): MNHNS, SASEGT. The DNA for the CDR3 is TGTGCCAGCAGAGAACTCAGGGTCGGTACGCAGTATTTT. This codes for CASRELRVGTQYF.

The CDR3 DNA follows: TGTGCCAGCAGCATAATCAGGGAAATTAATTCACCCCTCCACTTT. Translated: CASSIIREINSPLHF. The V call is TRBV11-2, the J call TRBJ1-6, with D possibly TRBD1 on 5 matching bases. From germline, CDR1 is SGHAT and CDR2 FQNNGV. The CDR3 is made up of 15 amino acids. Trimming cost V 5 bases and J 6 bases, with 14 bases left between them.

The chain combines TRBV7-2 with TRBJ2-7, with D maybe TRBD2 (6 bases). Looked up from germline, CDR1 is SGHTA and CDR2 is FQGNSA. V lost 1 base and J lost 5, with 12 bases in between. The CDR3 consists of 14 residues. CDR3: CASSLEEGKNEQYF. The CDR3 DNA reads TGTGCCAGCAGCTTAGAGGAGGGTAAGAACGAGCAGTACTTC.

This clone showed up just once. The chain recombines TRBV7-2 with TRBJ2-7, with D perhaps TRBD1 or TRBD2 (5 bases each). Between the trimmed V and J ends, which lost 7 bases and 0 bases, there was a span of 13 bases. Germline V CDR1 and CDR2: SGHTA, FQGNSA. The CDR3 is 14 residues long. CDR3 in amino acids: CASTRGRSSYEQYF. The CDR3 bases are TGTGCCAGCACCCGGGGACGGAGCTCCTACGAGCAGTACTTC.

The CDR3 sequence: CASSVEGLPRDYGYTF. For the CDR3, the DNA is TGTGCCAGCAGCGTAGAAGGGTTGCCTAGGGACTATGGCTACACCTTC. The chain links TRBV9 to TRBJ1-2; no reliable D call. Germline V CDR1 and CDR2: SGDLS, YYNGEE. The CDR3 has 16 amino acids. Trimming took 0 bases from V and 3 from J, leaving 15 bases between them.

This chain joins TRBV6-5 and TRBJ1-6, with no clear D. The V end lost 2 bases, the J end lost 11 bases, and 16 bases lay between the germline ends. CDR3 size: 15 residues. Germline-derived CDR1 and CDR2 are MNHEY and SVGAGI. The CDR3 DNA reads as TGTGCCAGCAGTTACCTAGGGAGAACGACGACACCCCTCCACTTT. As protein: CASSYLGRTTTPLHF.

The chain couples TRBV9 to TRBJ1-2; tentative D call: TRBD1 (6 bases). With 0 bases removed from V and 6 bases from J, the gap between germline ends came to 9 bases. CDR3 length: 13 amino acids. From germline, CDR1 is SGDLS and CDR2 YYNGEE. The CDR3 bases are TGTGCCAGCAGCGTAGGGACAGTCCATGGCTACACCTTC. Protein product: CASSVGTVHGYTF.

This chain links TRBV29-1 with TRBJ2-1; TRBD1 might be the D (5 bases). This CDR3 spans 11 amino acids. CDR1 and CDR2 from the germline V gene are SQVTM and ANQGSEA. The V end was cut by 7 bases, the J end by 4 bases, with 8 bases between. The CDR3 is CSADRYNEQFF. The CDR3 DNA reads as TGCAGCGCCGACAGATACAATGAGCAGTTCTTC.

The V call is TRBV4-3, the J call TRBJ2-6; no clear D gene. This CDR3 has 16 residues. Per the germline V gene, CDR1 is LGHNA and CDR2 is YSLEER. V lost 0 bases to trimming and J lost 2 bases, with 8 bases between them. The CDR3 DNA reads as TGCGCCAGCAGCCAAGATCTTGGGGCTGGGGCCAACGTCCTGACTTTC. Residues: CASSQDLGAGANVLTF.

The CDR3 region has the DNA TGCAGCGTTGACTCCCCCAAAGGGGAGACCCAGTACTTC. It is translated as CSVDSPKGETQYF. The rearrangement links TRBV29-1 to TRBJ2-5, with D uncertain. Germline V gives CDR1 SQVTM, CDR2 ANQGSEA. CDR3 length: 13 residues. Trimming took 3 bases from V and 5 from J, leaving 13 bases between them.

This clone was observed a single time. J is TRBJ2-7 and V is TRBV2, with TRBD1 matching over 7 bases. This CDR3 is 14 amino acids long. CDR1 and CDR2 (germline): SNHLY, FYNNEI. V dropped 7 bases and J dropped 6; count of bases not matched to a gene: 12. CDR3 in amino acids: CASKQGTFRSEQYF. CDR3 bases: TGTGCCAGCAAACAGGGGACATTCCGTTCCGAGCAGTACTTC. The full variable domain, rest sourced from reference TRBV2 and TRBJ2-7, is EPEVTQTPSHQVTQMGQEVILRCVPISNHLYFYWYRQILGQKVEFLVSFYNNEISEKSEIFDDQFSVERPDGSNFTLKIRSTKLEDSAMYFCASKQGTFRSEQYFGPGTRLTVT.

This chain uses TRBV19 with TRBJ2-3, with unresolved D. This CDR3 spans 11 amino acids. Trimming cost V 5 bases and J 7 bases, with 7 bases left between them. Germline-derived CDR1 and CDR2 are LNHDA and SQIVND (reference sequence). The CDR3 here is CASSADNTQYF. CDR3 nucleotides: TGTGCCAGTAGTGCGGATAATACGCAGTATTTT. The full variable domain, with the rest looked up from reference TRBV19 and TRBJ2-3, is DGGITQSPKYLFRKEGQNVTLSCEQNLNHDAMYWYRQDPGQGLRLIYYSQIVNDFQKGDIAEGYSVSREKKESFPLTVTSAQKNPTAFYLCASSADNTQYFGPGTRLTVL.

This clone was found once. The chain uses TRBV18 and TRBJ2-7, with 7 bases lining up with TRBD1. This CDR3 contains 15 residues. CDR1 and CDR2 (germline): KGHSH, LQKENI. J gave up 0 bases and V 3 bases, and 5 bases lay outside the gene matches. The CDR3, as DNA: TGTGCCAGCTCACCGGGACAGTCCATCTCCTACGAGCAGTACTTC. Protein sequence: CASSPGQSISYEQYF.

This chain connects TRBV5-6 to TRBJ2-7; 8 bases match TRBD1. Germline V gene lookup returns CDR1 SGHDT and CDR2 YYEEEE. This CDR3 contains 15 residues. After removal of 2 bases from V and 1 base from J, the junction contained 5 bases not matched to a gene. The CDR3 DNA is TGTGCCAGCAGCTTTGGGACAGGAGCTTCCTACGAGCAGTACTTC. Translated: CASSFGTGASYEQYF.

The rearrangement joins TRBV5-1 to TRBJ2-7; no reliable D call. The CDR3 has 14 amino acids. CDR1 and CDR2 from the germline V gene are SGHRS and YFSETQ. Trimming left V 0 bases short and J 0 bases short, with 7 bases between. CDR3 amino acids: CASSLEDGSYEQYF. The CDR3 DNA follows: TGCGCCAGCAGCTTGGAGGACGGCTCCTACGAGCAGTACTTC.

This chain connects TRBV19 to TRBJ2-3; 7 bases are shared with TRBD2. With V trimmed by 4 bases and J by 10 bases, 5 bases remained unmatched. Germline V CDR1 and CDR2: LNHDA, SQIVND (reference sequence). CDR3 length: 12 amino acids. The CDR3 coding sequence is TGTGCCAGTAGTACCCGGGGGGTTGCGCAGTATTTT. Its translation is CASSTRGVAQYF.

The count of this clone is one. The rearrangement joins TRBV9 to TRBJ1-1; 9 bases match TRBD1. The germline CDR1 and CDR2 sequences are SGDLS and YYNGEE. V shed 3 bases, J shed 5 bases, and the junction held 8 bases outside the gene matches. This CDR3 has 15 residues. The CDR3 is CASSGSGTGLTEAFF. The CDR3 DNA follows: TGTGCCAGCAGCGGATCCGGGACAGGGTTAACTGAAGCTTTCTTT.

The V and J genes are TRBV6-6 and TRBJ1-5; D remains ambiguous. Germline CDR1 reads MNHNY; CDR2 reads SVGAGI (reference sequence). This CDR3 comprises 14 residues. Trimming shortened V by 5 bases and J by 0 bases, and 8 bases separated the two germline ends. The CDR3 DNA reads TGTGCCAGCAGTCCGAGATTTAGCAATCAGCCCCAGCATTTT. As protein: CASSPRFSNQPQHF.